Listed below are T cell receptor beta chains from one sample, sequenced in a study of blood T cell repertoires in COVID-19. Assay used: immunoSEQ multiplex PCR; TCRdb lists only in-frame clones, some missing. The sample lists roughly 66,000 clones, more than 65% occurring once. Specimen: peripheral blood. These receptors were collected from a woman aged 55-70 years with acute or convalescent COVID-19. Both conserved end residues are part of each CDR3. A D gene is named only where the DNA matches it firmly.

D gene: TRBD1
J gene: TRBJ2-6
V gene: TRBV3-1/TRBV3-2
CDR3 protein: CASSVRDRGLPGANVLTF

D gene: NA
J gene: TRBJ2-1
V gene: TRBV19
CDR3 protein: CASSTQNNEQFF

D gene: NA
J gene: TRBJ1-5
V gene: TRBV5-8
CDR3 protein: CASSLGQGTQPQHF

D gene: TRBD2
J gene: TRBJ2-1
V gene: TRBV7-3
CDR3 protein: CASSPRTSGGVWDEQFF

D gene: NA
J gene: TRBJ2-3
V gene: TRBV1
CDR3 protein: CTSSQGRGGPDTQYF

D gene: TRBD1
J gene: TRBJ1-1
V gene: TRBV9
CDR3 protein: CASSFRGQNTEAFF

D gene: NA
J gene: TRBJ2-1
V gene: TRBV5-1
CDR3 protein: CASSFRSSKENEQFF

D gene: TRBD2
J gene: TRBJ2-7
V gene: TRBV5-4
CDR3 protein: CASSLVGSGAYEQYF

D gene: NA
J gene: TRBJ2-2
V gene: TRBV19
CDR3 protein: CASSISQGLTGELFF

D gene: NA
J gene: TRBJ1-2
V gene: TRBV15
CDR3 protein: CATSRSGGNYGYTF